The 17 T cell receptor beta chains in this list originate from one sample, sequenced in a study of Graves' ophthalmopathy and Graves' hyperthyroidism. Investigators amplified TCR beta CDR3 regions from RNA transcripts. HTBI-primed RT-PCR formed the first round, and a multiplex PCR formed the second. One entry per CDR3 protein, called by TCRdb with MiXCR from the multiplex PCR reads. The repertoire consists of a few hundred thousand distinct CDR3 sequences, with around 18% occurring once and the leading ten covering around 1.6%. The specimen sequenced was peripheral blood. The origin of the receptors is a woman in her late teens or twenties with Graves' ophthalmopathy.

This clonotype was picked up many times. This chain's CDR3 is CASRLAGASYEQYF. The CDR3 bases are TGTGCCAGCAGACTAGCGGGAGCCTCCTACGAGCAGTACTTC. This chain connects TRBV2 to TRBJ2-7; 11 bases agree with TRBD2. The length of the CDR3 is 14 residues. After removal of 6 bases from V and 0 bases from J, the junction contained 1 base not matched to a gene. The germline V gene has CDR1 SNHLY and CDR2 FYNNEI.

The sample holds many counts of this clonotype. This chain links TRBV10-3 with TRBJ2-7, with D perhaps TRBD2 (6 bases). The CDR3 runs 15 residues. V shed 9 bases and J shed 2 bases, with 20 bases lying between them. Germline CDR1 reads ENHRY; CDR2 reads SYGVKD. CDR3 region: CAISDLSGVPYEQYF. In DNA form, the CDR3 reads TGTGCCATATCAGATCTGTCGGGGGTTCCCTACGAGCAGTACTTC.

This chain joins TRBV7-2 and TRBJ2-2; 7 bases are a match to TRBD1. Trimming at V came to 5 bases and at J to 7 bases, leaving 7 bases not matched to a gene. The CDR3 has 14 residues. Germline assignment: CDR1 SGHTA and CDR2 FQGNSA. CDR3 coding DNA: TGTGCCAGCAGCCAAACAGGGGTGGGCGGGGAGCTGTTTTTT. Its protein is CASSQTGVGGELFF.

This clonotype was detected ten times or more. The V and J genes are TRBV2 and TRBJ1-1; tentatively, D is TRBD1 (5 bases). V was trimmed by 9 bases and J by 2 bases, leaving 13 bases between them. Germline CDR1 is SNHLY and CDR2 is FYNNEI. The CDR3 sequence is 13 residues long. CDR3 sequence: CASGRDGNTEAFF. Here the CDR3 DNA reads TGTGCCAGTGGCAGGGATGGTAACACTGAAGCTTTCTTT.

This clonotype showed up many times. V gene TRBV12-3 or TRBV12-4 combines with J gene TRBJ1-3; D remains unclear. Trimming cost V 7 bases and J 0 bases, with 10 bases left between them. This CDR3 has 14 residues. The CDR3 protein is CASNRAHSGNTIYF. The CDR3 coding sequence is TGTGCCAGCAATCGGGCCCACTCTGGAAACACCATATATTTT.

There are many counts of this clonotype. This chain links TRBV6-7 with TRBJ2-7; 11 bases are a match to TRBD2. TRBV6-7 falls under the ORF class, with uncertain function. Trimming took 0 bases from V and 5 from J; bases not matched to a gene: 12. The CDR3 runs 18 residues. The CDR3 loop is CASSYSTSCSGRADEQYF. The CDR3 nucleotides are TGTGCCAGCAGTTACTCGACCTCCTGTAGCGGGAGGGCAGACGAGCAGTACTTC.

Ten or more counts support this clonotype. The chain uses TRBV6-5 and TRBJ1-5; 7 nucleotides line up with TRBD1. V lost 5 bases, J lost 0 bases, and 7 bases stayed unmatched. The CDR3 sequence is 16 residues long. Germline V gene sequence: CDR1 MNHEY, CDR2 SVGAGI. The CDR3 here is CASSRGQLYSNQPQHF. The CDR3 nucleotides read TGTGCCAGCAGTCGGGGACAGCTCTATAGCAATCAGCCCCAGCATTTT.

This clonotype was found many times. The genes are TRBV9 and TRBJ2-4; 14 bases match TRBD2. The CDR3 loop spans 20 amino acids. Per germline, CDR1 SGDLS and CDR2 YYNGEE. V shed 2 bases, J shed 1 base, and the junction held 11 bases outside the gene matches. The CDR3 sequence: CASSVGTSGGVTSAKNIQYF. In nucleotides, the CDR3 is TGTGCCAGCAGCGTTGGGACTAGCGGGGGAGTTACCTCGGCCAAAAACATTCAGTACTTC. The variable domain in full, with the rest retrieved from reference TRBV9 and TRBJ2-4, is DSGVTQTPKHLITATGQRVTLRCSPRSGDLSVYWYQQSLDQGLQFLIQYYNGEERAKGNILERFSAQQFPDLHSELNLSSLELGDSALYFCASSVGTSGGVTSAKNIQYFGAGTRLSVL.

The chain combines TRBV27 with TRBJ2-5; no reliable D call. The CDR3 contains 11 residues. Trimming removed 9 bases at V and 5 bases at J, with 10 bases between. The germline CDR1 and CDR2 sequences are MNHEY and SMNVEV (reference sequence). In nucleotides, the CDR3 is TGTGCCAGTAGGACCTTTGAGACCCAGTACTTC. It translates to CASRTFETQYF.

This clonotype was observed many times. The rearrangement links TRBV6-2 or TRBV6-3 to TRBJ2-7; TRBD2 matches at 7 bases. J lost 2 bases, V lost 10 bases, and 14 bases had no gene match. Germline lookup yields CDR1 MNHEY and CDR2 SVGEGT. The CDR3 loop spans 15 amino acids. CDR3 in DNA: TGTGCCACCATAAGGCGGGAGACCCGGCCCTACGAGCAGTACTTC. This translates into CATIRRETRPYEQYF.

This clonotype has a count of ten or more. The chain joins TRBV28 to TRBJ2-7; D may be TRBD1 or TRBD2 (5 bases each). The CDR3 totals 14 residues. Germline V gene sequence: CDR1 MDHEN, CDR2 SYDVKM. V dropped 8 bases and J dropped 0 bases, with 14 bases sitting between them. The CDR3 nucleotides are TGTGCCAGCGGGACCGAGCTCAGCTCCTACGAGCAGTACTTC. This gives the protein CASGTELSSYEQYF.

There are many counts of this clonotype. The J gene is TRBJ2-5, the V gene TRBV9; D perhaps matches TRBD1 (5 bases). V was cut by 0 bases and J by 2 bases, with 17 bases left in between. This CDR3 region has 17 residues. Germline CDR1 SGDLS, CDR2 YYNGEE. DNA for the CDR3: TGTGCCAGCAGCGTAGCTACCGGCCCTGGGGCACAAGAGACCCAGTACTTC. It codes for CASSVATGPGAQETQYF.

This clonotype has at least ten counts. The chain has TRBV28 and TRBJ1-5, with 8 bases that match TRBD1. Germline trimming cut 6 bases from V and 7 bases from J; bases unmatched to any gene: 5. The CDR3 sequence is 13 residues long. Germline CDR1 and CDR2: MDHEN and SYDVKM. CDR3 coding DNA: TGTGCCAGCAGCCAGGACAGGGTACAGCCCCAGCATTTT. Protein: CASSQDRVQPQHF.

This clonotype was observed at least ten times. The chain carries TRBV12-3 or TRBV12-4 and TRBJ2-2; 10 positions match TRBD1. J gave up 6 bases and V 6 bases, and 7 bases lay outside the gene matches. The CDR3 sequence is 15 residues long. In nucleotides, the CDR3 is TGTGCCAGCAGAACCGGGACAGGGGAGCCCGGGGAGCTGTTTTTT. Protein product: CASRTGTGEPGELFF.

This clonotype has ten or more counts. This chain connects TRBV6-2 or TRBV6-3 to TRBJ2-3; 9 bases are a match to TRBD1. V gave up 0 bases and J gave up 3 bases; unmatched junction bases: 4. This CDR3 is built from 16 residues. The germline V gene has CDR1 MNHEY and CDR2 SVGEGT. DNA for the CDR3: TGTGCCAGCAGTTACTCCGGGACAGGGAGAACAGATACGCAGTATTTT. Translation gives CASSYSGTGRTDTQYF.

This clonotype was seen only a few times. The rearrangement links TRBV5-1 to TRBJ2-7; D possibly corresponds to TRBD1 (5 bases). The CDR3 loop spans 14 amino acids. Germline V gives CDR1 SGHRS, CDR2 YFSETQ. Trimming pared 4 bases from V and 2 bases from J, leaving 13 bases between. CDR3 region: CASSRLDSTYEQYF. The CDR3 DNA is TGCGCCAGCAGCCGACTTGACAGTACCTACGAGCAGTACTTC.

The table lists this clonotype with many counts. The chain links TRBV6-5 to TRBJ2-7; 9 bases are a match to TRBD2. The CDR3 runs 16 residues. V dropped 4 bases and J dropped 2; count of bases not matched to a gene: 9. The germline V gene encodes CDR1 MNHEY and CDR2 SVGAGI. The CDR3 is CASSFLTTSGTYEQYF. The CDR3 coding sequence is TGTGCCAGCAGTTTCCTTACGACTAGCGGAACCTACGAGCAGTACTTC.